This record concerns one T cell receptor (beta chain) sequence. This clonotype was observed at least ten times. Its cognate antigen has yet to be identified. Within one base of it there is no much larger clone, and no base qualities were kept. CDR1 and CDR2, per the germline V gene (reference sequence), are DFQATT and SNEGSKA. The junction shows trimming of 6 bases on V and 0 bases on J, and the gene matches do not reach 4 bases of it. The CDR3 contains 13 residues, cysteine and phenylalanine counted. The read is trimmed to its CDR3 DNA, 39 bases read in frame from base 1. The library was generated by RACE. The listed sequencing device is NextSeq 500. During library preparation, unique molecular identifiers were attached to individual cDNA molecules so that TCRs could be counted in a quantitative, reproducible way. For every blood RNA sample, sequencing covered both the TCR alpha and TCR beta chains. As for how the authors treated the data: A median of around 96,000 TCRs per sample was observed, with a range of about 23,224 to 690,600. The Decombinator software suite was used to annotate V, J and CDR3 in the TCR reads. To make PS versus PT1 abundance plots, every sample was subsampled to the same number of TCRs (28,000). Expanded TCRs were defined as absent before sensitization and observed at least eight times at the 2-week time point. TCRdb reprocessing: public reads trimmed at Q25 with fastp, clones called with MiXCR, in-frame beta chains kept. For every CDR3 protein sequence, its rows merge into one entry that carries the most common genes and DNA. These V and J calls derive from TCRdb rather than the authors' analysis. This sample is represented by 110,000 or so distinct CDR3 sequences; 9.2% of them were singletons. About 3.1% of the sample is held by the ten biggest clonotypes.

This sample was included in a study of human T cells and chemical hapten exposure listed by TCRdb under 2021. With regard to the full study: For sensitization, 2% DPC in acetone was applied to a 2 cm by 2 cm area of upper inner arm skin. Throughout the approximately 25-week study period, patients were also given weekly therapeutic DPC doses on the scalp. Patch testing was done on the upper back using Finn chambers containing 0.01% DPC, and results were scored after 6 days according to International Contact Dermatitis Research Group standards. Most of the patients in the cohort were female, and the cohort covered alopecia areata with under or over 50% scalp involvement, alopecia totalis and alopecia universalis. Libraries were combined into a pool for sequencing, and differences in TCR yield between samples came mainly from small differences in library volumes within the pool. In alopecia patients, the study followed how the peripheral blood TCR repertoire changed in vivo over primary and secondary sensitization to diphenylcyclopropenone (DPC), a hapten. Patient blood was sampled pre-sensitization (week 0) and at 2, 6 and about 24 weeks after DPC sensitization. About 28 alopecia patients gave blood for TCR sequencing at one to four time points (pre-sensitization, 2, 6 and 24 weeks).

The investigation overall reported the following: The number of TCRs above 1 in 1000 frequency did not change with DPC sensitization; there was no evidence of global repertoire structure alterations. All patients had alopecia, a presumed autoimmune disease, so their immune response might differ from that of healthy individuals. Compared with pre-sensitization or healthy control sets, expanded TCRs formed significantly more large CDR3 similarity clusters, which is consistent with antigen-driven responses. After repeated subsampling, the strength of the expansion versus patch-test correlation and the threshold at which it became significant changed. A positive correlation was found between the number of PT1 expanded TCRs and patch test score, with significance reached at thresholds 8, 16 and 32 but not 4.

The intended sense of this specimen's time point label: patch test 2, 6 weeks after DPC sensitization. This specimen's treatment or condition label, interpreted: therapeutic diphenylcyclopropenone sensitization with weekly scalp DPC. Blood at each patch-test visit was drawn before the patch test was applied. Patients were considered eligible if aged 18 to 70, diagnosed with alopecia and deemed suitable for DPC therapy, and patients were excluded if pregnant. Total RNA was extracted from unfractionated whole blood collected in Tempus Blood RNA tubes. Recombination connected TRBV20-1 to TRBJ2-7, with 8 central nucleotides matching TRBD1. Sequencing used whole blood, obtained in connection with sensitization to the hapten diphenylcyclopropenone (DPC). This clonotype originated in a woman between 40 and 50 years old with alopecia areata. Some clones in this sample may be carry-over from other donors' samples. The DNA sequence is as follows: TGCAGTGCCCCCCAGGGGGCCTCCTACGAGCAGTACTTC. This translates into CSAPQGASYEQYF.